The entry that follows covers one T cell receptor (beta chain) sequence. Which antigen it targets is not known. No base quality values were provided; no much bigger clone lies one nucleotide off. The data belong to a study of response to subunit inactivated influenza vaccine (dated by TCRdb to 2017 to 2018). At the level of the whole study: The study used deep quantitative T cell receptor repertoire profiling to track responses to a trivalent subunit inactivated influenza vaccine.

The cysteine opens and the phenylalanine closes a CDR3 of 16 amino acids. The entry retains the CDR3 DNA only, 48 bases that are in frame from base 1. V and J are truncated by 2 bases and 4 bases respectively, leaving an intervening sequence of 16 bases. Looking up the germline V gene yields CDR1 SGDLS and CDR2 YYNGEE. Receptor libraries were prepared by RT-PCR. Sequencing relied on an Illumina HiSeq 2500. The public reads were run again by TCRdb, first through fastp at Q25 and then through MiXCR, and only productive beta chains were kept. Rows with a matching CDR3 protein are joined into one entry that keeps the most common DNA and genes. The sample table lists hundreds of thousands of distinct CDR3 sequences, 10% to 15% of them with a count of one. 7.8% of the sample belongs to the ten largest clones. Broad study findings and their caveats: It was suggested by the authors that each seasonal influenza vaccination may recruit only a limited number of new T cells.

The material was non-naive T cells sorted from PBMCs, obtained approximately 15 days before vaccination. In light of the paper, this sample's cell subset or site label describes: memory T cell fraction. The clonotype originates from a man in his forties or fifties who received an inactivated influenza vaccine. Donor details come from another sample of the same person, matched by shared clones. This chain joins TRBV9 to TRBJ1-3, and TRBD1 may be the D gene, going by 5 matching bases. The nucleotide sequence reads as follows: TGTGCCAGCAGCGTGGAGCCCGGCGGGGCAGGAAACACCATATATTTT. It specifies CASSVEPGGAGNTIYF. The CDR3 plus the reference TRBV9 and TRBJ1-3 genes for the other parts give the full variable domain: DSGVTQTPKHLITATGQRVTLRCSPRSGDLSVYWYQQSLDQGLQFLIQYYNGEERAKGNILERFSAQQFPDLHSELNLSSLELGDSALYFCASSVEPGGAGNTIYFGEGSWLTVV.